The rows below give T cell receptor beta chains drawn from one sample of a study of OX40 agonist ivuxolimab in advanced cancers. Sequenced by immunoSEQ multiplex PCR; TCRdb stores in-frame clones only, minus some. Among 97,000 or so clones, 90% were seen once, and the ten largest hold just over 0.15%. This specimen consisted of CD4+ or CD8+ T cells sorted from blood, obtained in a trial of the OX40 agonist ivuxolimab. Receptors originate from an adult with an advanced solid tumor such as melanoma, head and neck, liver or kidney cancer. The CDR3 runs from the conserved cysteine through the conserved F or W. A D gene is named only where the DNA matches it firmly. Clone size is given for some rows only: seen once, a few or many times, or a class if the clone is expanded.

>NA|NA|TRBV7-7|TRBJ2-1
CASSPQGGFNEQFF
TGTGCCAGCAGTCCGCAGGGGGGGTTCAATGAGCAGTTCTTC
>NA|NA|TRBV4-2|TRBJ2-2
CASSQRGSGGSGELFF
TGTGCCAGCAGCCAACGGGGGAGCGGAGGGTCCGGGGAGCTGTTTTTT
>NA|NA|TRBV5-1|TRBJ2-5
CASSPLLANQETQYF
TGCGCCAGCAGCCCCCTTTTAGCGAACCAAGAGACCCAGTACTTC
>TRBD1|few|TRBV9|TRBJ1-1
CASSVEQGGTEAFF
TGTGCCAGCAGCGTAGAACAGGGGGGCACTGAAGCTTTCTTT
>NA|NA|TRBV4-1|TRBJ1-5
CASSQVVNQPQHF
TGCGCCAGCAGCCAAGTGGTGAATCAGCCCCAGCATTTT
>NA|NA|TRBV30|TRBJ1-1
CAWGGQNTEAFF
TGTGCCTGGGGAGGACAGAACACTGAAGCTTTCTTT
>TRBD1|NA|TRBV28|TRBJ2-7
CASMRQGFYEQYF
TGTGCCAGCATGAGACAGGGTTTCTACGAGCAGTACTTC
>NA|NA|TRBV2|TRBJ1-1
CASSSGTGDTEAFF
TGTGCCAGCAGCTCCGGGACCGGGGACACTGAAGCTTTCTTT
>TRBD1|NA|TRBV25-1|TRBJ1-3
CASSGGTGGRSGNTIYF
TGTGCCAGCAGTGGCGGGACAGGGGGCCGCTCTGGAAACACCATATATTTT
>NA|NA|TRBV6-1|TRBJ1-5
CASSVPGRNSQPQHF
TGTGCCAGCAGTGTACCAGGGAGAAACTCGCAGCCCCAGCATTTT
>NA|NA|TRBV19|TRBJ1-1
CASTISSGVTEAFF
TGTGCCAGTACTATCTCATCCGGGGTCACTGAAGCTTTCTTT